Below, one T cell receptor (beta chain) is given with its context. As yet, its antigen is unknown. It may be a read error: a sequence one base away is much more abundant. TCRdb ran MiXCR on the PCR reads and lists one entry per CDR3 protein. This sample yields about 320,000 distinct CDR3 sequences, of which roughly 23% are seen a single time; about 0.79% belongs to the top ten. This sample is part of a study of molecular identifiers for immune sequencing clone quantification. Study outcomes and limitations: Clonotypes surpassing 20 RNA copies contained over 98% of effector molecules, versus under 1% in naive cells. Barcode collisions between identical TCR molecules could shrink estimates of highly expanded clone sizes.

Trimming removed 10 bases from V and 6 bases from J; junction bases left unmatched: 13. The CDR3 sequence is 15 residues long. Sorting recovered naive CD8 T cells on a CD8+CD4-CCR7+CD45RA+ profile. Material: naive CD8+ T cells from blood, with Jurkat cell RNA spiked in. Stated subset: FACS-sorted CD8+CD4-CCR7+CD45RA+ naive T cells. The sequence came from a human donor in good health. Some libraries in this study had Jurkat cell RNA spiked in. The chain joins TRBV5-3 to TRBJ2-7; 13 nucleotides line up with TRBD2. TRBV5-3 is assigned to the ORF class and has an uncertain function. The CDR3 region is CAGSLGLAGAVEQYF. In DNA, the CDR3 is TGTGCCGGCAGCTTAGGACTAGCGGGGGCGGTCGAGCAGTACTTC.